This TCR beta chain was sequenced during a study of cytomegalovirus exposure and HLA in healthy donors. The CDR3 sequence is 15 residues long. Germline V lookup: CDR1 SGHDN, CDR2 FVKESK. The V and J ends lost 1 base and 1 base respectively, with 10 bases between them. The PCR made use of 60 Vbeta and 13 Jbeta primers. Assay used: immunoSEQ multiplex PCR; TCRdb lists only in-frame clones, some missing. The sample lists 200,000 to 250,000 clones; 70% to 90% were seen once. The sequencing input was PBMCs. The receptor's source is a human donor in good health. The V call is TRBV14, the J call TRBJ1-1, with D maybe TRBD1 (5 bases). CDR3 sequence reads: CASSQAPRENTEAFF. The CDR3 DNA is TGTGCCAGCAGCCAAGCCCCCAGGGAGAACACTGAAGCTTTCTTT.